This is a list of T cell receptor beta chains from one sample in a study of shared clonotypes between healthy human individuals. Method: immunoSEQ multiplex PCR; TCRdb's copy keeps in-frame clones and lacks some. The data show fewer than 600,000 clones, 79% seen once. Sequencing input: PBMCs. The receptors shown here come from a middle-aged woman in good health. Some clones in this sample may be carry-over from other donors' samples. The CDR3 runs from the conserved cysteine through the conserved F or W. A D gene is named only where the DNA matches it firmly. Expanded clones are given a class, and other clones once, few, many or no size at all.

clone size | J gene | D gene | V gene | CDR3 DNA | CDR3 protein
NA | TRBJ2-7 | TRBD2 | TRBV7-9 | TGTGCCAGCAGCTCCCTGGCGGGAGGGTACGCGCAGTACTTC | CASSSLAGGYAQYF
NA | TRBJ1-4 | NA | TRBV10-3 | TGTGCCATCAGTGAGTGGGGGAGAGGACCGAATAATGAAAAACTGTTTTTT | CAISEWGRGPNNEKLFF
NA | TRBJ1-1 | NA | TRBV7-9 | TGTGCCAGCAGCCCGACGCACACTGAAGCTTTCTTT | CASSPTHTEAFF
NA | TRBJ1-1 | NA | TRBV2 | TGTGCCAGCAGTGCGCTACCTTCGGCTGAAGCTTTCTTT | CASSALPSAEAFF
once | TRBJ1-2 | TRBD1 | TRBV28 | TGTGCCAGCAGTTCATGGGGACAGTCTTCATATGGCTACACCTTC | CASSSWGQSSYGYTF
NA | TRBJ1-5 | NA | TRBV28 | TGTGCCAGCAGTTTTACCACGTACAATCAGCCCCAGCATTTT | CASSFTTYNQPQHF
NA | TRBJ1-6 | NA | TRBV7-2 | TGTGCCAGCAGTCTAGCGGCAGGGAATAATTCACCCCTCCACTTT | CASSLAAGNNSPLHF
NA | TRBJ2-7 | NA | TRBV7-6 | TGTGCCAGCAGCCCCCGAGCTGGGACTCGACCGTACGAGCAGTACTTC | CASSPRAGTRPYEQYF
NA | TRBJ2-7 | NA | TRBV28 | TGTGCCAGCAGTCCGGCAGGGGCCCTCAAGGACGAGCAGTACTTC | CASSPAGALKDEQYF
once | TRBJ2-1 | TRBD2 | TRBV27 | TGTGCCAGCAGTTTAAGTGCTAGCGGGCTGGATGAGCAGTTCTTC | CASSLSASGLDEQFF
NA | TRBJ1-3 | NA | TRBV7-2 | TGTGCCAGCAGCTTAGCCGTCGGCAGCAGAAACACCATATATTTT | CASSLAVGSRNTIYF
NA | TRBJ2-3 | TRBD2 | TRBV10-3 | TGTGCCATCAGTGAGTTGGCGGGAGATCGCGATACGCAGTATTTT | CAISELAGDRDTQYF
NA | TRBJ2-7 | NA | TRBV27 | TGTGCCAGCAGTTCACTGGGACTCCAAGATCGCGAGCAGTACTTC | CASSSLGLQDREQYF
NA | TRBJ2-3 | TRBD2 | TRBV28 | TGTGCCAGCAGGCGGACTAGCGGGAGGTCAGATACGCAGTATTTT | CASRRTSGRSDTQYF
NA | TRBJ2-2 | NA | TRBV11-2 | TGTGCCAGCAGCCCTTGGGAGGGGGGAGGCGGGGAGCTGTTTTTT | CASSPWEGGGGELFF
NA | TRBJ1-5 | NA | TRBV18 | TGTGCCAGCTCCGGGGGTAGGTTTCAGCCCCAGCATTTT | CASSGGRFQPQHF
NA | TRBJ2-2 | TRBD2 | TRBV5-1 | TGCGCCAGCAGCTTGGGGACTAGCGCCGGGGAGCTGTTTTTT | CASSLGTSAGELFF
NA | TRBJ2-1 | NA | TRBV9 | TGTGCCAGCAGCATGCGACAGAACAATGAGCAGTTCTTC | CASSMRQNNEQFF
NA | TRBJ2-7 | TRBD1 | TRBV18 | TGTGCCAGCTCACGGGGACAGGGCTACGAGCAGTACTTC | CASSRGQGYEQYF
NA | TRBJ1-1 | NA | TRBV5-1 | TGCGCCAGCAGCACGGGTGTCAGGACTGAAGCTTTCTTT | CASSTGVRTEAFF
NA | TRBJ2-5 | TRBD2 | TRBV2 | TGTGCCAGCATTAAACTAGCGGGGGGAAGCGAGACCCAGTACTTC | CASIKLAGGSETQYF
NA | TRBJ2-3 | NA | TRBV14 | TGTGCCAGCAGCCAAGATTGGAGGAGCACAGATACGCAGTATTTT | CASSQDWRSTDTQYF
few | TRBJ2-1 | NA | TRBV2 | TGTGCCAGCATATGGGAACCGCCTGGTGAGCAGTTCTTC | CASIWEPPGEQFF
NA | TRBJ2-2 | NA | TRBV6-5 | TGTGCCAGCAGTTACGGCTTAAGCGGGAACACCGGGGAGCTGTTTTTT | CASSYGLSGNTGELFF
NA | TRBJ2-7 | TRBD1 | TRBV29-1 | TGCAGCGTTGTCATTCAGGGGGCTTACGAGCAGTACTTC | CSVVIQGAYEQYF
few | TRBJ2-7 | NA | TRBV2 | TGTGCCAGCAGTGTAGTTCAGGGTTTCTACGAGCAGTACTTC | CASSVVQGFYEQYF
NA | TRBJ2-6 | NA | TRBV9 | TGTGCCAGCAGCGTAGAGAGCGGTAGAGGTGGGGCCAACGTCCTGACTTTC | CASSVESGRGGANVLTF
NA | TRBJ2-2 | NA | TRBV5-1 | TGCGCCAGCAGCTTGGCCCCGATGGGGACCGGGGAGCTGTTTTTT | CASSLAPMGTGELFF
NA | TRBJ1-6 | NA | TRBV7-9 | TGTGCCAGCAGCTTACAGGGCTCCTATAATTCACCCCTCCACTTT | CASSLQGSYNSPLHF
NA | TRBJ2-1 | TRBD2 | TRBV28 | TGTGCCAGCAGTCCGGGAGGGGCGGATAACAATGAGCAGTTCTTC | CASSPGGADNNEQFF
NA | TRBJ1-4 | TRBD1 | TRBV5-4 | TGTGCCAGCGGATGGACAGGGGCCCGGGGTGAAAAACTGTTTTTT | CASGWTGARGEKLFF
NA | TRBJ2-1 | NA | TRBV13 | TGTGCCAGCCTTGGCCCTCCGGGCAATGAGCAGTTCTTC | CASLGPPGNEQFF
few | TRBJ1-5 | NA | TRBV4-1 | TGCGCCAGCAGCCAAGATGGGCAGCTCAATCAGCCCCAGCATTTT | CASSQDGQLNQPQHF
NA | TRBJ2-7 | TRBD1 | TRBV28 | TGTGCCAGCAGCGCAACAGGGGGAACCTACGAGCAGTACTTC | CASSATGGTYEQYF
NA | TRBJ1-5 | TRBD1 | TRBV7-2 | TGTGCCAGCAGCTTACCGGGACAGGGCGGCAATCAGCCCCAGCATTTT | CASSLPGQGGNQPQHF
NA | TRBJ2-6 | TRBD1 | TRBV15 | TGTGCCACCAGCAGGGAGACAGGGGCTGGGGCCAACGTCCTGACTTTC | CATSRETGAGANVLTF
NA | TRBJ2-7 | NA | TRBV18 | TGTGCCAGCTCACCGAGCCCCGGGAACATTTGGGACGAGCAGTACTTC | CASSPSPGNIWDEQYF
NA | TRBJ1-4 | NA | TRBV10-3 | TGTGCCATCAGTGAGACGAGATCGAAACTGTTTTTT | CAISETRSKLFF
NA | TRBJ2-1 | NA | TRBV9 | TGTGCCAGCAGCGCCCCCAGCGGGACAGACTACAATGAGCAGTTCTTC | CASSAPSGTDYNEQFF
NA | TRBJ1-2 | NA | TRBV19 | TGTGCCAGTACCAACACAGGGACTAACTATGGCTACACCTTC | CASTNTGTNYGYTF
NA | TRBJ2-6 | NA | TRBV19 | TGTGCCAGCAAACAGGGAGCTGGGGCCAACGTCCTGACTTTC | CASKQGAGANVLTF
NA | TRBJ2-7 | TRBD1 | TRBV5-1 | TGCGCCAGCAGCTTGATGCTGGGACAGTCGAACGAGCAGTACTTC | CASSLMLGQSNEQYF
NA | TRBJ2-7 | TRBD1 | TRBV7-3 | TGTGCCAGCGGCCCGGGACAGGGGGAGGTCAAGCAGTACTTC | CASGPGQGEVKQYF
NA | TRBJ2-1 | TRBD2 | TRBV5-1 | TGCGCCAGCAGCTTGGCGACTAGCGGGAAGAATGAGCAGTTCTTC | CASSLATSGKNEQFF
NA | TRBJ2-7 | TRBD2 | TRBV2 | TGTGCCAGCAGTGAAGCGCTTAGCGGGAGGGTGGTTGAGCAGTACTTC | CASSEALSGRVVEQYF
NA | TRBJ2-3 | NA | TRBV7-6 | TGTGCCAGCGCGGCCCCGCCGGCAGATACGCAGTATTTT | CASAAPPADTQYF
once | TRBJ2-7 | NA | TRBV28 | TGTGCCAGCAGTGGTTGGGGCGAGCAGTACTTC | CASSGWGEQYF
NA | TRBJ2-7 | TRBD2 | TRBV13 | TGTGCCAGCAGCTCGTACGGGGGAGGGAGGGCGGCCGAGCAGTACTTC | CASSSYGGGRAAEQYF